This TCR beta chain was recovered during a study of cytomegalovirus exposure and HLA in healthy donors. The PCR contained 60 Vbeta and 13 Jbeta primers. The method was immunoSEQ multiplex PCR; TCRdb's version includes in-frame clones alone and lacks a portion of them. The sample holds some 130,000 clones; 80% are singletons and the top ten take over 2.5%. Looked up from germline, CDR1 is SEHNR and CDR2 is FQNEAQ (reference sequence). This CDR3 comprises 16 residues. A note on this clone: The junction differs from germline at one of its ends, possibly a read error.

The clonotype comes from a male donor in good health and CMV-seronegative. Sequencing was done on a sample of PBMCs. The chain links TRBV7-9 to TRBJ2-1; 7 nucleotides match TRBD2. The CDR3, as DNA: TGTTCCAGCAGCCGGGTCGGGGGGAGGTCCTACAATGAGCAGTTCTTC. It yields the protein CSSSRVGGRSYNEQFF.